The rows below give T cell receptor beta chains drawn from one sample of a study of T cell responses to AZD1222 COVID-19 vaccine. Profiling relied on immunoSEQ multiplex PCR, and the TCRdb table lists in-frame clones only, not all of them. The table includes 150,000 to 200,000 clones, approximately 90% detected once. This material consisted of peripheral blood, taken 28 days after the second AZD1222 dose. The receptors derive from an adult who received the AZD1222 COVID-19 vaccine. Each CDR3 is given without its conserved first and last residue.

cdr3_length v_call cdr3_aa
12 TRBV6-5 ASSYGGARETQY
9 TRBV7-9 ASSLTDTQY
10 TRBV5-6 ASSFPGYGYT
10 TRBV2 ASSELGNEQF
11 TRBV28 ASSLLGYEKLF
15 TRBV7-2 ASSIGTSGRSTDTQY
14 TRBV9 ASSAGATGTHYGYT
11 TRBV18 ASSAPRATSAF
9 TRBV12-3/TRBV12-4 ASSYRDTQY
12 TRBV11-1 ASSHRIRVDTQY
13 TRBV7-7 ASSFRRPSGNTIY
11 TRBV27 ASSPRGTYEQY
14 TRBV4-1 ASSPLLQGEEDEQY
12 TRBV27 ASSPPGGPGGYT
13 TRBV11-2 ASSLSGSAGTEAF
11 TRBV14 ASSQGYTGELF
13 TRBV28 ASSLVASYQETQY
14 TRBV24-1 ATSDPGDWNTGELF
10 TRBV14 ASSYTPLPQY
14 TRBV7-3 ASSEINTSGRVEQF
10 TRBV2 ASSSQGMGYT
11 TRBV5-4 ASSADSNYGYT
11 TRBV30 AWSVGGRGEQF
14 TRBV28 ASSPTRTSAYQPQH
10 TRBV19 ASSDSYQPQH
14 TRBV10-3 AISERLADWRDTQY
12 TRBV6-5 ATWRAGGAGELF
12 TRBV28 ASSVRGPGTEAF
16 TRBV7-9 ASSSRQGLPSSGNTIY
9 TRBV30 AWSVGETQY
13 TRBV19 ASSLWGSYNSPLH
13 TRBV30 AWNLPGLSYNEQF
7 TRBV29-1 SVDEGYT
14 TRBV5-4 ASSPGSSSGANVLT
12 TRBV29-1 SVTLVAGTDTQY
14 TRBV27 ASSVGLAEAKNIQY
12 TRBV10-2 ASAPGPFSYEQY
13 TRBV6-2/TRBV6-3 ASSRWTSGRVEQY
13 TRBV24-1 ATSESGSMNTEAF
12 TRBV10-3 AITKGENTGELF
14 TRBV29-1 SAPAVQGASYNEQF
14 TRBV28 ASSFPRGSRSYEQY
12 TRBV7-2 ASRTRGGNRELF
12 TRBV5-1 ASSLVAGGYEQY
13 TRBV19 ASSIKEGINTEAF
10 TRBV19 ASSPWTGEAF
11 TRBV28 ASSLSQNYGYT
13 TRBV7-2 ASSPRGRTQETQY
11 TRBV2 ASRERVPQPQH
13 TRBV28 ASSFRTGSTDTQY
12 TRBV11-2 ASSFWADTDTQY
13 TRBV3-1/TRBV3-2 ASSFRQGTHNEQF
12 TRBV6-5 ASSPGTPAHEQF
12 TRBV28 ASTQGSINNEQF
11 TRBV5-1 ASSLGLSDGYT